This T cell receptor (beta chain) was profiled in a study of T cell repertoires in cytomegalovirus infection. Findings and limits, study-wide: The cumulative frequency of public TCR beta families distinguished individuals who carried CMV together with the relevant HLA. The ex vivo response was dominated by HLA-C-restricted CMV-specific TCR beta clonotypes.

V was clipped by 4 bases and J by 0 bases; unmatched bases: 0. The CDR3 spans 14 residues. CDR1 is MNHEY and CDR2 is SVGEGT in the germline V gene. This clonotype was recorded at least ten times. What it binds is not known. TCRdb itself ran the reads through MiXCR, one entry per CDR3 protein. The sample consists of about 530,000 distinct CDR3 sequences, about 25% of them appearing once. The chain combines TRBV6-2 or TRBV6-3 with TRBJ2-1, with 7 bases lining up with TRBD1. This TCR came from a human donor in good health (CMV status not recorded). Some clones in this sample may be carry-over from other donors' samples. What was sequenced was PBMCs. CDR3 sequence reads: CASSWDSSYNEQFF. DNA for the CDR3: TGTGCCAGCAGTTGGGACAGCTCCTACAATGAGCAGTTCTTC.